This T cell receptor (beta chain) is drawn from a study of T-cell memory formation after mild COVID-19. TCRdb analysed the 5' RACE reads with MiXCR anew, one entry per CDR3 protein. The sample holds approximately 150,000 distinct CDR3 sequences, about 14% seen once. CDR1 and CDR2 (germline): KGHDR, SFDVKD. The CDR3 has 16 amino acids. V lost 4 bases, J lost 8 bases, and 19 bases lay in between. This receptor was obtained from an adult woman who had mild COVID-19 (a few samples of this study predate the infection). Cell type and time point are not known. The sample was PBMCs or a T cell subset sorted from them (not recorded which). The rearrangement uses TRBV24-1 and TRBJ1-4; TRBD1 is a possible D gene (5 bases). The CDR3 spells CATSEVRQIDWEKLFF. In DNA, the CDR3 is TGTGCCACCAGTGAGGTACGACAGATCGATTGGGAAAAACTGTTTTTT.